These 32 T cell receptor beta chains share one sample of origin, sequenced in a study of neoadjuvant anti-PD-1 for oral cavity cancer. Sequenced by immunoSEQ multiplex PCR; TCRdb stores in-frame clones only, minus some. The table includes some 8,700 clones, about 81% detected once. As to time point: after neoadjuvant nivolumab, at surgical resection. This specimen consisted of PBMCs, obtained after nivolumab (anti-PD-1) treatment. Every receptor here comes from a person aged 35 to 85 with oral cavity squamous cell carcinoma.

The chain combines TRBV11-2 with TRBJ2-5; 9 nucleotides match TRBD2. Germline V gene data show CDR1 as SGHAT and CDR2 as FQNNGV. The CDR3 extends over 15 amino acids. After removal of 1 base from V and 4 bases from J, the junction contained 4 bases not matched to a gene. The CDR3 bases are TGTGCCAGCAGCTTAGGCGGGGGGGCCTCAGAGACCCAGTACTTC. This codes for CASSLGGGASETQYF. The whole variable domain, filled in from reference TRBV11-2 and TRBJ2-5, reads EAGVAQSPRYKIIEKRQSVAFWCNPISGHATLYWYQQILGQGPKLLIQFQNNGVVDDSQLPKDRFSAERLKGVDSTLKIQPAKLEDSAVYLCASSLGGGASETQYFGPGTRLLVL.

The chain links TRBV18 to TRBJ2-3; D may match TRBD1 or TRBD2 (5 bases each). The CDR3 totals 16 residues. The ends were cut back, 0 bases at V and 5 bases at J, with 15 bases in the middle. Per germline, CDR1 KGHSH and CDR2 LQKENI. The DNA for the CDR3 is TGTGCCAGCTCACCACCTGGGGGTAGTCCGGGAGATACGCAGTATTTT. It yields the protein CASSPPGGSPGDTQYF.

This clone has a handful of counts. The CDR3 sequence: CAIREAVGSHEQYF. The CDR3 nucleotides read TGTGCCATCAGAGAAGCTGTAGGTAGCCACGAGCAGTACTTC. The V gene is TRBV10-3, the J gene TRBJ2-7; D gene ambiguous. The CDR3 is 14 residues long. Germline V CDR1 and CDR2: ENHRY, SYGVKD. Trimming took off 6 bases at V and 5 bases at J, with 17 bases between the two ends.

The chain couples TRBV7-6 to TRBJ2-3; D unclear. Trimming removed 1 base from V and 2 bases from J, with 7 bases in between. CDR1 is SGHVS, CDR2 FNYEAQ, per germline. The CDR3 extends over 14 amino acids. CDR3 sequence (DNA): TGTGCCAGCAGCTTAGGACTGAACACAGATACGCAGTATTTT. Amino acids: CASSLGLNTDTQYF.

V gene TRBV27 combines with J gene TRBJ1-2, with 9 bases fitting TRBD1. The CDR3 spans 14 residues. Germline values: CDR1 MNHEY, CDR2 SMNVEV (reference sequence). Unmatched junction bases numbered 12, after V lost 10 bases and J lost 6 bases. In DNA form, the CDR3 reads TGTGCCACCTCGAACAGGGGGCGAGAGAATGGCTACACCTTC. Translated, it gives CATSNRGRENGYTF.

The rearrangement uses TRBV5-6 and TRBJ1-4; TRBD1 agrees at 8 bases. Germline V gene lookup returns CDR1 SGHDT and CDR2 YYEEEE. The CDR3 length is 15 residues. The V gene end was trimmed by 4 bases and the J gene end by 7 bases; junction bases not matched to a gene: 9. DNA for the CDR3: TGTGCCAGCAGCCCGATGACAGGGGCGAGTGAAAAACTGTTTTTT. Translated: CASSPMTGASEKLFF.

The rearrangement uses TRBV29-1 and TRBJ1-2; D possibly corresponds to TRBD1 (5 bases). Looked up from germline, CDR1 is SQVTM and CDR2 is ANQGSEA. This CDR3 region has 13 residues. Between the trimmed V and J ends, which lost 3 bases and 2 bases, there was a span of 10 bases. The CDR3: CSVEAAGNYGYTF. CDR3 nucleotide sequence: TGCAGCGTTGAGGCGGCAGGGAACTATGGCTACACCTTC.

This chain connects TRBV27 to TRBJ2-1; 10 bases align to TRBD2. V gave up 3 bases and J gave up 7 bases; unmatched junction bases: 6. This CDR3 is built from 15 residues. The germline CDR1 and CDR2 sequences are MNHEY and SMNVEV (reference sequence). The CDR3 region is CASSFRLAGVNEQFF. The CDR3 region has the DNA TGTGCCAGCAGTTTTCGTCTAGCGGGAGTGAATGAGCAGTTCTTC.

The rearrangement joins TRBV6-1 to TRBJ2-3; D is undetermined. V dropped 0 bases and J dropped 0 bases, with 10 bases sitting between them. The CDR3 covers 16 residues. The germline CDR1 and CDR2 sequences are MNHNS and SASEGT. The CDR3: CASSEAIHYSTDTQYF. The CDR3 region has the DNA TGTGCCAGCAGTGAAGCGATACATTACAGCACAGATACGCAGTATTTT.

The rearrangement uses TRBV11-2 and TRBJ2-1, with 14 bases fitting TRBD2. V dropped 2 bases and J dropped 6; count of bases not matched to a gene: 12. The CDR3 covers 19 residues. CDR1 SGHAT and CDR2 FQNNGV come from the germline V gene. CDR3 nucleotides: TGTGCCAGCAGCTTATGGGGGACTAGCGGGGGAGGAGGCCTCAATGAGCAGTTCTTC. Translating it yields CASSLWGTSGGGGLNEQFF.

The rearrangement links TRBV10-1 to TRBJ1-1, with TRBD1 as a possible D gene (5 bases). This CDR3 contains 14 residues. Germline V lookup: CDR1 WNHNN, CDR2 SYGVQD (reference sequence). Deletions cut 5 bases from V and 0 bases from J, with 10 bases between. The chain's CDR3 is CASSLDTLNTEAFF. The CDR3 DNA reads TGCGCCAGCAGTCTGGACACTTTGAACACTGAAGCTTTCTTT.

The rearrangement uses TRBV19 and TRBJ1-4; maybe TRBD1 (6 bases). Germline CDR1 is LNHDA and CDR2 is SQIVND (reference sequence). The CDR3 is 14 amino acids. V lost 4 bases and J 5 bases, leaving 11 bases between the germline ends. The CDR3 is CASSTYQGNEKLFF. The DNA for the CDR3 is TGTGCCAGTAGTACTTACCAGGGGAATGAAAAACTGTTTTTT. The entire variable domain, with the rest obtained from reference TRBV19 and TRBJ1-4, is as follows: DGGITQSPKYLFRKEGQNVTLSCEQNLNHDAMYWYRQDPGQGLRLIYYSQIVNDFQKGDIAEGYSVSREKKESFPLTVTSAQKNPTAFYLCASSTYQGNEKLFFGSGTQLSVL.

This chain joins TRBV19 and TRBJ1-5; D is undetermined. Trimming removed 7 bases at V and 0 bases at J, with 13 bases between. CDR3 length: 15 residues. The V gene's germline CDR1 is LNHDA and CDR2 SQIVND (reference sequence). CDR3 region: CASITTGSSNQPQHF. The CDR3 DNA follows: TGTGCCAGTATCACGACGGGGAGTAGCAATCAGCCCCAGCATTTT.

The chain links TRBV30 to TRBJ1-1; D is ambiguous. V gave up 2 bases and J gave up 3 bases, with 16 bases separating them. The CDR3 is made up of 15 amino acids. The germline V gene has CDR1 GTSNPN and CDR2 SVGIG (reference sequence). CDR3 sequence: CAWSSWGGRDTEAFF. DNA of the CDR3: TGTGCCTGGAGTTCGTGGGGAGGGAGGGACACTGAAGCTTTCTTT.

The CDR3 is CASSTVRGRGVNTEAFF. In nucleotides, the CDR3 is TGTGCCAGCAGCACTGTGCGAGGGAGAGGGGTGAACACTGAAGCTTTCTTT. This sequence joins TRBV7-8 and TRBJ1-1, with a possible D match to TRBD1 (5 bases). CDR1 and CDR2 from the germline V gene are SGHVS and FQNEAQ. Trimming cost V 5 bases and J 0 bases, with 19 bases left between them. There are 17 residues in the CDR3.

The chain employs TRBV6-1 and TRBJ2-7; TRBD1 matches at 8 bases. The CDR3 covers 13 residues. Losses at the gene ends were 4 bases for V and 6 bases for J; bases not matched to a gene: 5. The germline V gene has CDR1 MNHNS and CDR2 SASEGT. CDR3: CASSAGTGFEQYF. The CDR3 DNA follows: TGTGCCAGCAGTGCCGGGACAGGCTTCGAGCAGTACTTC.

The chain has TRBV7-9 and TRBJ2-1; a possible D gene is TRBD1 (5 bases). The germline V gene encodes CDR1 SEHNR and CDR2 FQNEAQ (reference sequence). This CDR3 is 14 amino acids long. V lost 5 bases, J lost 3 bases, and 11 bases lay in between. The CDR3 reads CASSVITGYNEQFF. CDR3 in DNA: TGTGCCAGCAGCGTAATCACAGGCTACAATGAGCAGTTCTTC.

A single count supports this clone. This chain links TRBV5-1 with TRBJ2-5; D is undetermined. The V gene's germline CDR1 is SGHRS and CDR2 YFSETQ. The CDR3 is 16 residues long. V lost 0 bases, J lost 0 bases, and 12 bases lay in between. The CDR3 DNA reads as TGCGCCAGCAGCTTGGATGTTACCGGGTACCAAGAGACCCAGTACTTC. This gives the protein CASSLDVTGYQETQYF. The whole variable domain, remainder taken from reference TRBV5-1 and TRBJ2-5, is KAGVTQTPRYLIKTRGQQVTLSCSPISGHRSVSWYQQTPGQGLQFLFEYFSETQRNKGNFPGRFSGRQFSNSRSEMNVSTLELGDSALYLCASSLDVTGYQETQYFGPGTRLLVL.

This clone was counted a few times. The chain joins TRBV4-1 to TRBJ1-1, with D uncertain. The ends were cut back, 3 bases at V and 5 bases at J, with 16 bases in the middle. CDR1 is MGHRA, CDR2 YSYEKL, per germline. This CDR3 is built from 15 residues. The CDR3 spells CASSHLQSGRTEAFF. The CDR3 DNA follows: TGCGCCAGCAGCCATTTACAGTCGGGCAGGACTGAAGCTTTCTTT.

The chain uses TRBV5-4 and TRBJ2-4; 8 nucleotides line up with TRBD1. Trimming cost V 1 base and J 2 bases; bases outside gene matches: 5. The germline V gene has CDR1 SGHNT and CDR2 YYREEE (reference sequence). The CDR3 sequence is 16 residues long. CDR3 protein: CASSLWTGWTKNIQYF. The CDR3 nucleotides are TGTGCCAGCAGCTTGTGGACAGGGTGGACCAAAAACATTCAGTACTTC.

The rearrangement links TRBV19 to TRBJ1-4; 10 nucleotides agree with TRBD1. J lost 5 bases, V lost 3 bases, and 9 bases had no gene match. This CDR3 comprises 17 residues. Germline-derived CDR1 and CDR2 are LNHDA and SQIVND (reference sequence). The CDR3 coding sequence is TGTGCCAGTAGTATTTTCCGGAGGACAGGGGGGAATGAAAAACTGTTTTTT. Its protein is CASSIFRRTGGNEKLFF.

The rearrangement joins TRBV14 to TRBJ2-2; the match to TRBD2 covers 7 bases. Per germline, CDR1 SGHDN and CDR2 FVKESK. J gave up 4 bases and V 4 bases, and 6 bases lay outside the gene matches. The CDR3 runs to 15 residues. The CDR3 loop is CASSLGAGATGELFF. Written as DNA, the CDR3 is TGTGCCAGCAGCCTTGGGGCGGGAGCCACCGGGGAGCTGTTTTTT.

The chain is built from TRBV5-6 and TRBJ2-1; the match to TRBD2 covers 7 bases. The CDR3 extends over 15 amino acids. Unmatched junction bases numbered 8, after V lost 5 bases and J lost 3 bases. Germline V gene sequence: CDR1 SGHDT, CDR2 YYEEEE. This CDR3 is CASSHVGGNYNEQFF. For the CDR3, the DNA is TGTGCCAGCAGTCACGTGGGAGGGAACTACAATGAGCAGTTCTTC.

V gene TRBV6-6 combines with J gene TRBJ2-7; TRBD1 agrees at 8 bases. Germline V lookup: CDR1 MNHNY, CDR2 SVGAGI (reference sequence). J was trimmed by 3 bases and V by 4 bases; bases with no gene match: 2. The length of the CDR3 is 13 residues. CDR3 sequence (DNA): TGTGCCAGCAGTTCAGGGGGCCTCTACGAGCAGTACTTC. Translating it yields CASSSGGLYEQYF.

This chain links TRBV7-2 with TRBJ2-5, with 10 nucleotides matching TRBD1. Trimming cost V 5 bases and J 5 bases; bases outside gene matches: 2. Germline V gene lookup returns CDR1 SGHTA and CDR2 FQGNSA. This CDR3 is 13 amino acids long. The DNA for the CDR3 is TGTGCCAGCAGCCTGGACAGGGGGGAGACCCAGTACTTC. Its protein product is CASSLDRGETQYF.

The chain uses TRBV11-3 and TRBJ2-3; tentatively, D is TRBD2 (6 bases). Germline loops: CDR1 SGHNT, CDR2 YENEEA. The CDR3 is 14 amino acids. The V end was cut by 5 bases, the J end by 6 bases, with 15 bases between. DNA of the CDR3: TGTGCCAGCAGCCCCCTAGGAGGGTCGGATACGCAGTATTTT. Translating it yields CASSPLGGSDTQYF.

V usage is TRBV6-5 and J usage is TRBJ1-6; D is undetermined. Germline V gene lookup returns CDR1 MNHEY and CDR2 SVGAGI. This CDR3 has 14 residues. Trimming took off 6 bases at V and 7 bases at J, with 13 bases between the two ends. For the CDR3, the DNA is TGTGCCAGCAGGGGTACTGAGGTGAATTCACCCCTCCACTTT. It yields the protein CASRGTEVNSPLHF.

The chain couples TRBV6-1 to TRBJ2-5, with 7 bases matching TRBD2. The CDR3 is made up of 14 amino acids. V was clipped by 6 bases and J by 1 base; unmatched bases: 5. Germline CDR1 is MNHNS and CDR2 is SASEGT. CDR3 residues: CASSLGLPQETQYF. In DNA, the CDR3 is TGTGCCAGCAGCCTGGGACTACCCCAAGAGACCCAGTACTTC.

CDR3 sequence (DNA): TGTGCCAGCAGTGACAGGGACAGGCGACACAACTATGGCTACACCTTC. It encodes CASSDRDRRHNYGYTF. The V and J genes are TRBV6-1 and TRBJ1-2, with 8 bases aligning to TRBD1. The length of the CDR3 is 16 residues. The V and J ends lost 3 bases and 2 bases, in that order; junction bases with no gene match: 8. CDR1 MNHNS and CDR2 SASEGT come from the germline V gene.

In the case of this clone: At one of its ends the junction is not consistent with the germline gene, which may arise from a read error. The chain links TRBV6-1 to TRBJ1-1, with D possibly matching TRBD1 (5 bases). Germline CDR1 reads MNHNS; CDR2 reads SASEGT. This CDR3 has 16 residues. CDR3 protein: CASSGSPLGDRDGDDF. The DNA for the CDR3 is TGTGCCAGCAGTGGAAGCCCTCTCGGTGACCGGGACGGAGACGATTTT.

The chain has TRBV7-8 and TRBJ2-1, with TRBD1 matching 7 bases. The CDR3 contains 16 residues. From germline, CDR1 is SGHVS and CDR2 FQNEAQ. Unmatched junction bases numbered 10, after V lost 5 bases and J lost 3 bases. CDR3 amino acids: CASSPPSRGNYNEQFF. The CDR3 DNA follows: TGTGCCAGCAGCCCCCCGAGCAGGGGGAACTACAATGAGCAGTTCTTC.

V is TRBV6-1 and J is TRBJ2-6; perhaps TRBD1 as D (6 bases). This CDR3 has 18 residues. Germline assignment: CDR1 MNHNS and CDR2 SASEGT. Trimming shortened V by 0 bases and J by 0 bases, and 12 bases separated the two germline ends. The CDR3 loop is CASSEAWGRGSGANVLTF. In nucleotides, the CDR3 is TGTGCCAGCAGTGAAGCCTGGGGGCGCGGCTCTGGGGCCAACGTCCTGACTTTC.